A single sample gave rise to the 3 T cell receptor beta chains below, sequenced in a study of regulatory T cells in long-lasting Graves disease. Libraries of TCR beta came from iRepertoire HTBI primers plus Arm-PCR of CDR3 regions. TCRdb re-analysed the multiplex PCR reads in MiXCR, keeping a single row per CDR3 protein. The table lists about 460,000 distinct CDR3 sequences, around 15% of them singletons. Sample time point: newly diagnosed GD, antithyroid drugs for less than 3 months. RNA isolated from PBMCs was used to make the TCR library. This sample also appeared in a second study, on T cells in Graves' hyperthyroidism and ophthalmopathy.

This specimen was peripheral blood mononuclear cells (PBMCs), taken at new diagnosis, from a patient treated with antithyroid drugs. These receptor sequences come from a woman aged 50 to 60 with Graves disease.

This clonotype was seen a few times. The chain couples TRBV3-1 to TRBJ2-7; D remains unclear. V gave up 0 bases and J gave up 4 bases, with 10 bases separating them. CDR3 size: 14 residues. Germline V gene data show CDR1 as LGHDT and CDR2 as YNNKEL (reference sequence). The CDR3 is CASSQDNRPYEQYF. CDR3 coding DNA: TGTGCCAGCAGCCAAGATAATCGGCCATACGAGCAGTACTTC.

This clonotype was detected many times. The chain carries TRBV12-3 or TRBV12-4 and TRBJ2-7, with TRBD2 matching over 8 bases. This CDR3 spans 14 amino acids. Germline trimming cut 4 bases from V and 3 bases from J; bases unmatched to any gene: 5. CDR3 in amino acids: CASSSGLGGYEQYF. CDR3 in DNA: TGTGCCAGCAGTTCGGGACTAGGGGGCTACGAGCAGTACTTC.

The rearrangement links TRBV20-1 to TRBJ1-4, with D hard to call. CDR1 and CDR2 from the germline V gene are DFQATT and SNEGSKA (reference sequence). This CDR3 contains 13 residues. V was trimmed by 6 bases and J by 8 bases, leaving 16 bases between them. The CDR3 coding sequence is TGCAGTGCCTTACGGACCGTTGGCGAAAAACTGTTTTTT. Residues: CSALRTVGEKLFF.